Following are 13 T cell receptor beta chains from one sample sequenced in a study of T-cell memory formation after mild COVID-19. TCRdb processed the 5' RACE reads anew with MiXCR; each CDR3 protein has one entry. The sample lists 350,000 to 400,000 distinct CDR3 sequences, under 25% occurring once. Sequenced sample: PBMCs or a T cell subset sorted from them (not recorded which). The receptors shown here come from an adult woman who had mild COVID-19 (a few samples of this study predate the infection). Cell type and time point are not known.

This sequence joins TRBV5-5 and TRBJ2-5; D is unresolved. Looked up from germline, CDR1 is SGHKS and CDR2 is YYEKEE (reference sequence). The V end was cut by 4 bases, the J end by 4 bases, with 17 bases between. The CDR3 is made up of 15 amino acids. The CDR3 bases are TGTGCCAGCAGCCGCTTAGGTGCTGCCGTAGAGACCCAGTACTTC. Its translation: CASSRLGAAVETQYF. Drawing the rest from reference TRBV5-5 and TRBJ2-5, the complete variable domain is DAGVTQSPTHLIKTRGQQVTLRCSPISGHKSVSWYQQVLGQGPQFIFQYYEKEERGRGNFPDRFSARQFPNYSSELNVNALLLGDSALYLCASSRLGAAVETQYFGPGTRLLVL.

Ten or more counts support this clonotype. This chain links TRBV19 with TRBJ2-3; D unclear. Per germline, CDR1 LNHDA and CDR2 SQIVND (reference sequence). CDR3 length: 13 residues. V was cut by 4 bases and J by 4 bases, with 9 bases left in between. The CDR3 nucleotides read TGTGCCAGTAGTAGGGGATTGGCAGATACGCAGTATTTT. Residues: CASSRGLADTQYF.

The chain joins TRBV5-3 to TRBJ2-5, with D perhaps matching TRBD2 (6 bases). TRBV5-3 is an open reading frame whose function is uncertain. CDR3 length: 14 amino acids. The germline V and J ends were trimmed by 5 bases and 2 bases, with 13 bases remaining between them. In nucleotides, the CDR3 is TGTGCCAGAAGATCATTAGCGGATCAAGAGACCCAGTACTTC. Protein: CARRSLADQETQYF.

The chain combines TRBV25-1 with TRBJ2-1, with 9 nucleotides matching TRBD1. Per germline, CDR1 MGHDK and CDR2 SYGVNS. The length of the CDR3 is 15 residues. Unmatched junction bases numbered 8, after V lost 1 base and J lost 10 bases. The CDR3 spells CASSEWGLTGGEQFF. The CDR3 nucleotides read TGTGCCAGCAGTGAATGGGGATTAACAGGGGGCGAGCAGTTCTTC.

The gene calls are TRBV20-1 and TRBJ2-5; D unresolved. This CDR3 is built from 12 residues. The ends were cut back, 6 bases at V and 2 bases at J, with 10 bases in the middle. Germline CDR1 and CDR2: DFQATT and SNEGSKA (reference sequence). The CDR3, as DNA: TGCAGTGCCACCCGCCTTCAAGAGACCCAGTACTTC. Protein product: CSATRLQETQYF.

The chain links TRBV11-3 to TRBJ2-7; weak D call: TRBD1 (6 bases). CDR1 and CDR2 from the germline V gene are SGHNT and YENEEA. CDR3 length: 16 amino acids. V was clipped by 0 bases and J by 1 base, with 13 bases between them. The CDR3 reads CASSLDATGGSYEQYF. For the CDR3, the DNA is TGTGCCAGCAGCTTAGACGCGACAGGAGGATCCTACGAGCAGTACTTC.

The chain uses TRBV20-1 and TRBJ1-1; TRBD1 agrees at 7 bases. CDR1 is DFQATT, CDR2 SNEGSKA, per germline (reference sequence). Unmatched junction bases numbered 3, after V lost 4 bases and J lost 4 bases. This CDR3 region has 12 residues. The CDR3 coding sequence is TGCAGTGCTATTCAGGGGGGCACTGAAGCTTTCTTT. Translating gives CSAIQGGTEAFF.

The chain employs TRBV2 and TRBJ1-5, with D maybe TRBD1 (5 bases). CDR1 and CDR2 from the germline V gene are SNHLY and FYNNEI. The CDR3 spans 13 residues. Trimming shortened V by 6 bases and J by 4 bases, and 10 bases separated the two germline ends. This CDR3 is CASRQGFNQPQHF. The CDR3, as DNA: TGTGCCAGCAGGCAGGGTTTTAATCAGCCCCAGCATTTT.

In this sample, this clonotype turned up a few times. The genes are TRBV24-1 and TRBJ2-6, with D unresolved. With 0 bases removed from V and 0 bases from J, the gap between germline ends came to 2 bases. The length of the CDR3 is 15 residues. The germline V gene has CDR1 KGHDR and CDR2 SFDVKD. The CDR3 sequence: CATSDLGSGANVLTF. The CDR3 DNA reads TGTGCCACCAGTGATTTGGGCTCTGGGGCCAACGTCCTGACTTTC.

As regards this clonotype: Without the conserved terminal phenylalanine or tryptophan, this CDR3 likely stems from a read error. This chain links TRBV20-1 with TRBJ2-7; D is perhaps TRBD1 (6 bases). Germline V gives CDR1 DFQATT, CDR2 SNEGSKA (reference sequence). V shed 5 bases and J shed 7 bases, with 18 bases lying between them. CDR3 length equals 13 residues. The CDR3 protein is CSASVTGTPEQYL. CDR3 nucleotide sequence: TGCAGTGCTTCTGTTACCGGGACACCTGAGCAGTACTTA.

The chain employs TRBV12-5 and TRBJ1-5, with 10 positions matching TRBD1. V lost 5 bases, J lost 7 bases, and 5 bases stayed unmatched. The CDR3 covers 14 residues. CDR1 is LGHNT and CDR2 is FRNRAP in the germline V gene. CDR3 in DNA: TGTGCTAGTGGTCTGGGACAGGGGTCACAGCCCCAGCATTTT. This codes for CASGLGQGSQPQHF.

This clonotype occurred once. This may be a read error, as it is one base from a much larger clone. The chain joins TRBV27 to TRBJ2-7, with TRBD1 as a possible D gene (6 bases). Between the trimmed V and J ends, which lost 5 bases and 3 bases, there was a span of 20 bases. CDR1 and CDR2 from the germline V gene are MNHEY and SMNVEV (reference sequence). The CDR3 extends over 16 amino acids. The CDR3, as DNA: TGTGCCAGCAGTCATCCGACAGGAGTTCTTGACTACGAGCAGTACTTC. It codes for CASSHPTGVLDYEQYF.

V and J are TRBV29-1 and TRBJ2-3, with a possible D match to TRBD1 (5 bases). Between the trimmed V and J ends, which lost 4 bases and 4 bases, there was a span of 9 bases. This CDR3 comprises 12 residues. Germline V CDR1 and CDR2: SQVTM, ANQGSEA. The CDR3 protein is CSVAQGADTQYF. As DNA, the CDR3 is TGCAGCGTTGCTCAGGGTGCAGATACGCAGTATTTT.